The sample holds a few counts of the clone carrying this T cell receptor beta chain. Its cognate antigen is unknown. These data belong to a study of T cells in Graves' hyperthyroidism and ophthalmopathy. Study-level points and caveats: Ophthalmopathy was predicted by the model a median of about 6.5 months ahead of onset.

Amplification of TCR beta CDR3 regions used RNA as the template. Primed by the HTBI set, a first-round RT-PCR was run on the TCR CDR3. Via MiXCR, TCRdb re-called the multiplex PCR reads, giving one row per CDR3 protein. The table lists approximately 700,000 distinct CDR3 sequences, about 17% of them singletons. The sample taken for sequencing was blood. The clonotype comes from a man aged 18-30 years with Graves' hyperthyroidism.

CDR3 loop: CASSHAGIEAFF. CDR3 in DNA: TGCGCCAGCAGCCACGCAGGGATTGAAGCTTTCTTT. The chain is built from TRBV4-1 and TRBJ1-1, with D possibly matching TRBD1 (5 bases). In germline, CDR1 is MGHRA, CDR2 YSYEKL. This CDR3 is built from 12 residues. The V and J ends lost 3 bases and 7 bases respectively, with 9 bases between them.